This T cell receptor (beta chain) emerged from a study of cytomegalovirus exposure and HLA in healthy donors (dated by TCRdb to about 2017). Regarding the complete study: In an earlier analysis of approximately 500 of the donors, around 290 Gb of sequence data and approximately 100 million unique TCR beta sequences from about 190 million T cells were reported. An earlier analysis of fewer than 750 of the donors used high-throughput TCR beta sequencing to judge whether each TCR beta V gene segment behaved as functional or pseudogenic. Rather than drawing on any new phenotypic data, the later analysis identified candidate immune exposures from TCR beta sequences and the way those sequences occurred across donors. Of the roughly 420 genotyped donors, 65% to 90% were placed in the genetic ancestry cluster associated with self-reported Caucasian donors. All discovery cohort repertoires had been generated on a single sequencing platform. The study combined high-throughput TCR immunosequencing, statistical association of individual TCRs with disease status, and machine learning to predict cytomegalovirus infection status. The study profiled the T cell repertoires of 550 to 700 subjects by immunosequencing and related them to cytomegalovirus serostatus. The number of typed donors differed by locus: about 620-630 for A, B, C, DRB1 and DQB1; approximately 540 for DQA1; approximately 610 for DPA1; and some 430 for DPB1. Because of strong linkage in the cohort, roughly 5 DR-DQ haplotypes were treated as single units for association and clustering. HLA typing included class I and class II loci at four-digit resolution. Along with the approximately 620-subject first cohort, a separate validation cohort of over 90 different subjects was used. An early release covering approximately 600 HLA-typed donors comprised around 300 gigabases of sequencing data and 65 million to 100 million unique TCR sequences. A later genetic analysis used genome-wide SNP genotypes for about three fifths of the 666 donors, treating that subset as a discovery cohort. Donor age, sex, ethnicity and CMV serostatus were compiled together with the repertoire data. On average, roughly 240,000 unique TCR beta nucleotide sequences were sequenced per donor among a few hundred genotyped donors of the cohort, with around 19% of those sequences being non-productive. The study aimed to test whether signatures of past pathogen exposure could be identified by cataloging public T cell receptors. To study patterns of TCR occurrence, a later analysis re-analyzed previously published TCR beta repertoires from 500 to 850 donors and added high-resolution HLA genotyping.

The cohort was made up of 666 healthy bone marrow donors. All cohort members were sampled while nominally healthy, although unrecorded immune exposures were likely present. The donor tested CMV seronegative, placing the donor among the 352 seronegative members of the cohort. Each donor provided a peripheral blood sample, and peripheral blood mononuclear cells were used for TCR beta sequencing. The Qiagen DNeasy Blood Extraction Kit was used to extract genomic DNA from the blood cell samples. The paper as a whole reports these results and caveats: Only TCR beta chains were sequenced in this cohort, and the absence of alpha or paired-chain data limited detectable features. According to the authors, the approach could potentially be generalized to other disease states and immunological phenotypes. Because HLA typing was unavailable for some donors at each locus, only the typed subset was used in association tests. When HLA alleles, especially DR and DQ, strongly co-occurred, attributing TCR associations to individual alleles was difficult. Most CMV-associated TCR beta chains appeared to be HLA-restricted in a later analysis, and the HLA associations seemed to be driven largely by CMV exposure. V-gene and J-gene trimming of TCR beta chains was associated with a missense DCLRE1C variant in a later genetic analysis, and the association was replicated in an independent cohort. Across donors, most TCR sequences were observed very rarely, whereas some public TCRs were present in many individuals. The presence/absence analyses assumed that sequencing depth was roughly uniform across donors, and that assumption may not be true. At a false discovery rate of 0.05, a later analysis linked roughly 17,000 TCR beta sequences to specific HLA alleles. Compared with the approximately 710-donor mean, donors in an Asian-associated ancestry cluster had fewer N-insertions in productive TCRs, according to a later genetic analysis. Some IMGT-functional V segments, including TRBV6-2 and TRBV6-3, could not be told apart with the 87-base-pair reads, so those segments were excluded. According to a later analysis, TCR association rates differed among HLA loci, with DRB1 alleles showing the most associated TCRs and HLA-C alleles showing the fewest. Three of the identified cytomegalovirus-associated TCR beta chains were confirmed in vitro to be specific for cytomegalovirus antigens. Over 15 rarely observed V segments, including chromosome 9 orphons, were excluded from the earlier analysis of approximately 500 of the donors because counts were too low. Several of the top co-occurrence clusters appeared to be linked to parvovirus B19, influenza, CMV and Epstein-Barr virus, according to a later analysis. The classifier was reported to diagnose cytomegalovirus status with high specificity and sensitivity in both the original cohort and the validation cohort. A total of some 180 TCR beta chains were listed by the study as associated with cytomegalovirus. Correlated functional status among segregating V segments might reflect linkage disequilibrium, but an unknown experimental factor could not be ruled out. A further reported finding was that TCR beta sequences accurately predicted the HLA-A and HLA-B alleles for most subjects in the first cohort. In an earlier analysis of some 500 of the donors, most TCR beta V segments appeared in productive rearrangements about 87% or about 30% of the time, broadly matching IMGT annotations. In a later analysis, HLA-associated TCR beta chains were found to be more clonally expanded and to have lower generation probabilities than equally common non-associated chains. CMV serostatus was the only immune exposure information available for the cohort. A cluster of highly shared sequence variants was judged likely to represent a technical artifact of the sequencing pipeline.

To prepare the library, the immunoSEQ multiplex PCR assay was applied. For the multiplex PCR, a mixture combining 60 forward primers for TCR Vbeta segments and 13 reverse primers for TCR Jbeta segments was used. Amplification of the CDR3 region of rearranged TCR beta genes was performed with a multiplex PCR assay on genomic DNA. The amplified TCR beta libraries were sequenced on the Illumina HiSeq System as 87-base-pair reads. Turning to the authors' computational methods: In a later analysis, roughly 80 million unique TCR beta chains were counted across the 500 to 700 repertoires, and roughly 11 million of these chains were shared by at least two donors. Raw reads were error-corrected and collapsed into unique sequences with a nearest-neighbor algorithm that merged closely related sequences to remove PCR and sequencing errors. To assign V, D and J gene segments, CDR3 sequences were aligned to IMGT reference sequences. For a sequence to be retained, a match of at least six nucleotides to both a V gene segment and a J gene segment was required. A rearrangement counted as productive if the CDR3 had no stop codons and remained in frame with V and J, and every other rearrangement counted as non-productive. CDR3 was defined according to IMGT convention as the region running from the second conserved V-encoded cysteine to the conserved J-encoded phenylalanine. The earlier analysis of about 500 of the donors excluded sequences that lacked an unambiguous match to a single V gene segment. In an earlier analysis of 587 of the donors, V segments were called functional above 56.7% productive rearrangements and were called segregating when the between-donor standard deviation exceeded 5%. A statistical classification framework was built to diagnose cytomegalovirus status from the catalog of TCR beta chain sequences. V and J gene assignment, in a later analysis, came from comparing TCR nucleotide sequences with IMGT/GENE-DB human TR gene sequences. The TCRdist pipeline was used in a later analysis to assign CDR3 sequences and most-parsimonious VDJ recombination scenarios. A later analysis defined each TCR beta chain by its CDR3 amino acid sequence plus V-gene family, and excluded reads lacking a unique V-gene family. As a way to deal with suspected cross-contamination and a sequencing artifact, a later analysis dropped 450 to 600 nucleotide sequences that were highly shared and had low generation probability. In a later analysis, a clonal expansion index for each public chain was calculated from normalized within-repertoire ranks of inferred template counts. In a later analysis, generation probabilities were computed with a VDJ recombination model fitted to out-of-frame rearrangements, and the resulting probabilities were checked against IGoR. In a later analysis, hypergeometric tests were used to score TCR-TCR, TCR-HLA and TCR-CMV co-occurrence, with a repertoire-size bias correction applied to TCR pairs. In a later analysis, false discovery rates were estimated by permuting HLA or CMV assignments 20 times. In a later analysis, co-occurring TCRs were grouped with DBSCAN, and TCRdist sequence similarity was added when clustering was performed within HLA-allele-positive subsets. For co-occurrence clustering, repertoires with fewer than 30,000 or more than 120,000 public chains were excluded, along with roughly 5 repertoires with anomalous nucleotide sharing. TCRdb retrieved this table from immuneACCESS and kept in-frame rearrangements only. Not all clones are present; in checked studies, unresolved V genes account for under half, and no reason is known for the remainder. The V and J calls and clone size were taken over from that table, and D and trimming were inferred from the DNA. Within this sample are roughly 180,000 clones, with roughly 79% of them counted one time only. The ten biggest clones cover under 1.5% of the sample.

This clone was found a few times. It lacks a known antigen. No base qualities exist here, and no much larger clone lies one base off it. Here V drops 0 bases and J drops 5 bases, and the junction holds 3 bases not matched to any gene. In the germline V gene, CDR1 corresponds to SGHVS and CDR2 to FQNEAQ. From the cysteine through the phenylalanine, the CDR3 covers 14 amino acids. CDR3 DNA only is kept here, 42 bases in frame from base 1. This TCR came from a man aged 25 to 40 in good health and CMV-seronegative. The specimen was PBMCs. The V and J genes are TRBV7-8 and TRBJ1-1; 7 of the junction bases match TRBD1. DNA sequence: TGTGCCAGCAGCTTAGCGGGGGGACAGACTGAAGCTTTCTTT. Protein translation: CASSLAGGQTEAFF.